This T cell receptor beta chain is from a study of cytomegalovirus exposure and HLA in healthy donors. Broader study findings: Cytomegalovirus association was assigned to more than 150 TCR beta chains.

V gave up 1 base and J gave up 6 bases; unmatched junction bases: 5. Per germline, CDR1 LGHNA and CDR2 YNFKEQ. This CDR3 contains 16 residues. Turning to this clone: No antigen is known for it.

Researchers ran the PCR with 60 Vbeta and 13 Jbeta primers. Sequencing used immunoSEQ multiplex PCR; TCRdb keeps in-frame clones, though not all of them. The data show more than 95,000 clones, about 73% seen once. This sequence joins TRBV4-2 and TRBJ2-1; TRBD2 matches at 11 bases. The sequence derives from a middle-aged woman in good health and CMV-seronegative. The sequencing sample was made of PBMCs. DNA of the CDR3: TGTGCCAGCAGCCAAGTGGGGACTAGCGGAATCAATGAGCAGTTCTTC. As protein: CASSQVGTSGINEQFF.